What follows is one TCR beta chain and its context. This clone was detected many times. Its binding antigen is unknown. No quality values exist for individual bases; no much larger clone is one base distant. Enrolling through a virtual design, the prospective study's participants ranged in age from about 18 to 89 years and lived across roughly 23 United States geographic areas. In the prospective study, cohorts were assigned on the basis of participant-reported clinical history obtained from a screening survey and a study questionnaire. A participant counted as exposed if, within 2 weeks of entering the study, that participant had been in contact with someone who had a PCR-confirmed or clinician-diagnosed COVID-19 case. In the prospective study, mobile phlebotomists collected whole blood, serum and a nasopharyngeal or oropharyngeal swab from each participant. Additional blood draws and questionnaires over an approximately two-month period could optionally be provided by prospective study participants. Before DNA extraction, prospective study blood samples were shipped either frozen or at room temperature.

The CDR3, from cysteine to phenylalanine, totals 16 residues. Of the read, only the CDR3 DNA is kept; its 48 bases are in frame from base 1. From the germline V gene, CDR1 is SGHRS and CDR2 is YFSETQ. The germline V and J ends show losses of 4 bases and 6 bases respectively, and no gene match explains 11 bases of the junction. These data come from a study of blood T cell repertoires in COVID-19 (dated by TCRdb to the early 2020s). Study-wide context: Samples from collaborators originated in the United States, Italy and Spain and spanned both the acute and convalescent phases of COVID-19. The material from the prospective study consisted of cDNA or gDNA derived from T cells, B-cell-depleted T cells, or PBMCs. Deeply sampled blood TCRbeta repertoires from subjects exposed to, actively infected with, or recovered from COVID-19 were included in the dataset. The repertoires were released in a freely available public database intended as a resource for research on the immune response to SARS-CoV-2. The samples were drawn from two sources: the first 160 participants of the ongoing ImmuneRACE study, and 1,200 or so subjects contributed by 6 global collaborators. Nearly every sample came with metadata listing a de-identified subject ID, COVID-19 status, age in years and sex. Where HLA class I and class II types were available, the types were taken from metadata supplied by the sample provider, not from assay-based typing. The full study reports these points: Clinical and demographic metadata were provided uncurated, with the amount varying by source and participant.

TCRbeta CDR3 regions were amplified from genomic DNA by means of the immunoSEQ Assay, a bias-controlled multiplex PCR. The original methods were these. Within the assay, amplification of reference gene primers was used to estimate how many nucleated cells each sample contained. Sequence reads were collapsed and filtered to measure the absolute abundance of every unique TCRbeta CDR3 rearrangement. For each sample, productive Simpson clonality was calculated as the square root of Simpson's diversity index across productive rearrangements. Sourced from immuneACCESS, this table was stored by TCRdb with only in-frame sequences that have V and J called. A share of the clones is absent; for the studies checked, an unresolved V gene accounts for under half, and the remainder has no known explanation. V and J calls and clone size are those listed in that table; D and trimming were worked out from the DNA. The sample records 220,000 or so clones, over 80% of which are singletons. The ten most abundant clones make up around 0.85% of the sample.

The specimen was PBMCs or T cells enriched from blood (not recorded which). In this chain, TRBV5-1 is recombined with TRBJ1-5; TRBD1 fits 9 bases in the junction. The clonotype was recovered from a man aged 50-60 years who had been exposed to COVID-19. The CDR3 region: CASSPTGTGYLQPQHF. The base sequence is TGCGCCAGCAGCCCAACGGGGACAGGGTACCTTCAGCCCCAGCATTTT.